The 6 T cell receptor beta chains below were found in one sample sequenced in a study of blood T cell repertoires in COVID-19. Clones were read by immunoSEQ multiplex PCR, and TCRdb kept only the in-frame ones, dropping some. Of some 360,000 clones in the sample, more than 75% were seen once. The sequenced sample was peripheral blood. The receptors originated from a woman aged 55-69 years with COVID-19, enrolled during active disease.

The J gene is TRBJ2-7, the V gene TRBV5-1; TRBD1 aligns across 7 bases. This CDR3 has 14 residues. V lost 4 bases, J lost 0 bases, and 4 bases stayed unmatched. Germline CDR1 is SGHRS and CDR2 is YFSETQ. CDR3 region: CASSPGQHSYEQYF. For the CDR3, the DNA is TGCGCCAGCAGCCCGGGACAGCACTCCTACGAGCAGTACTTC. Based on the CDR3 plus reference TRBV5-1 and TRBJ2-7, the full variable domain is KAGVTQTPRYLIKTRGQQVTLSCSPISGHRSVSWYQQTPGQGLQFLFEYFSETQRNKGNFPGRFSGRQFSNSRSEMNVSTLELGDSALYLCASSPGQHSYEQYFGPGTRLTVT.

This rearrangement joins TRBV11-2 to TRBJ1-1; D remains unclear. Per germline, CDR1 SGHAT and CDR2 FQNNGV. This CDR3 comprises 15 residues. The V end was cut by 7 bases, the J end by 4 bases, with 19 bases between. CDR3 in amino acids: CASTPPSRGGTEAFF. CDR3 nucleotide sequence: TGTGCCAGCACCCCCCCTTCACGGGGTGGCACTGAAGCTTTCTTT.

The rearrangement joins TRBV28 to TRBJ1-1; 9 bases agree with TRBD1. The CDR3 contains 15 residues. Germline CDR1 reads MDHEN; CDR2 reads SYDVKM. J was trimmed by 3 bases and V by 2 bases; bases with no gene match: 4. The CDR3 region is CASSLGTGMYTEAFF. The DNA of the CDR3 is TGTGCCAGCAGTTTAGGGACAGGGATGTACACTGAAGCTTTCTTT.

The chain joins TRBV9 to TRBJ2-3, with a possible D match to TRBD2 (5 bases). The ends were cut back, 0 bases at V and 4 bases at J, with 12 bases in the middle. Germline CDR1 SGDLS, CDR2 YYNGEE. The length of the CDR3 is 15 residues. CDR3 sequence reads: CASSVGEGNSDTQYF. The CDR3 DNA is TGTGCCAGCAGCGTAGGAGAGGGCAACTCAGATACGCAGTATTTT.

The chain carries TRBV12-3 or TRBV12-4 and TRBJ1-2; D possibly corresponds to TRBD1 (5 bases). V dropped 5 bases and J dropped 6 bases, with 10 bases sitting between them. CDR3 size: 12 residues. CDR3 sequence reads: CASSERGDGYTF. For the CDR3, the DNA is TGTGCCAGCAGTGAACGGGGGGATGGCTACACCTTC.

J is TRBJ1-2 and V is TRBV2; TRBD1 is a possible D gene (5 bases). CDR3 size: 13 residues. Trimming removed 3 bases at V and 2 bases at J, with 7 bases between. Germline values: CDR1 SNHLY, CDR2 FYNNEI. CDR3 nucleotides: TGTGCCAGCAGTGAGAACAGGAACTATGGCTACACCTTC. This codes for CASSENRNYGYTF. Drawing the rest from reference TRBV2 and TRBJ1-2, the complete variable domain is EPEVTQTPSHQVTQMGQEVILRCVPISNHLYFYWYRQILGQKVEFLVSFYNNEISEKSEIFDDQFSVERPDGSNFTLKIRSTKLEDSAMYFCASSENRNYGYTFGSGTRLTVV.